The entry below gives a single T cell receptor beta chain sequence along with its context. As for time point: cycle 4 day 1 (C4D1), after less than 7 weeks of nivolumab. All patients relapsed after autologous stem cell transplantation, and brentuximab vedotin exposure varied. The data originate from a study of PD-1 blockade in classical Hodgkin lymphoma. Germline V CDR1 and CDR2: SEHNR, FQNEAQ (reference sequence). The CDR3 covers 13 residues. Germline trimming cut 10 bases from V and 8 bases from J; bases unmatched to any gene: 11. Repertoires were generated with immunoSEQ multiplex PCR, while TCRdb's copy carries only in-frame clones and drops some. Among roughly 100,000 clones listed, around 80% were seen once.

This TCR derives from a human donor with classical Hodgkin lymphoma. This chain connects TRBV7-9 to TRBJ1-2, with 9 bases that match TRBD1. The sequencing here drew on peripheral blood mononuclear cells (PBMCs), taken before the fourth cycle of nivolumab. The CDR3 DNA reads TGTGCCACCACAGGGGGCAGTGGGGAAGGCTACACCTTC. The encoded protein is CATTGGSGEGYTF. The variable domain in full, with the rest retrieved from reference TRBV7-9 and TRBJ1-2, is DTGVSQNPRHKITKRGQNVTFRCDPISEHNRLYWYRQTLGQGPEFLTYFQNEAQLEKSRLLSDRFSAERPKGSFSTLEIQRTEQGDSAMYLCATTGGSGEGYTFGSGTRLTVV.